Given below is one TCR beta chain in context. The sample originates from a study of regulatory T cells in long-lasting Graves disease. Stated time point: persistent/refractory GD, antithyroid drugs over 5 years with positive TRAb. Researchers made the TCR library from RNA that was extracted from PBMCs. The CDR3 sequence is 14 residues long. V gave up 10 bases and J gave up 3 bases, with 18 bases separating them. CDR1 is MDHEN, CDR2 SYDVKM, per germline. Building the TCR beta libraries relied on iRepertoire HTBI primers, and CDR3 regions underwent Arm-PCR. TCRdb recomputed calls from the multiplex PCR reads with MiXCR, one row per CDR3 protein. The table shows about 470,000 distinct CDR3 sequences, with about 22% occurring only once.

This sequence originates from a female donor with Graves disease. The genes are TRBV28 and TRBJ1-2, with D tentatively TRBD1 (6 bases). The sample in question was peripheral blood mononuclear cells (PBMCs), obtained when the disease was refractory, from a patient treated with antithyroid drugs. CDR3 residues: CATLWRRGHYGYTF. CDR3 DNA sequence: TGTGCCACCCTCTGGCGGCGGGGGCACTATGGCTACACCTTC.